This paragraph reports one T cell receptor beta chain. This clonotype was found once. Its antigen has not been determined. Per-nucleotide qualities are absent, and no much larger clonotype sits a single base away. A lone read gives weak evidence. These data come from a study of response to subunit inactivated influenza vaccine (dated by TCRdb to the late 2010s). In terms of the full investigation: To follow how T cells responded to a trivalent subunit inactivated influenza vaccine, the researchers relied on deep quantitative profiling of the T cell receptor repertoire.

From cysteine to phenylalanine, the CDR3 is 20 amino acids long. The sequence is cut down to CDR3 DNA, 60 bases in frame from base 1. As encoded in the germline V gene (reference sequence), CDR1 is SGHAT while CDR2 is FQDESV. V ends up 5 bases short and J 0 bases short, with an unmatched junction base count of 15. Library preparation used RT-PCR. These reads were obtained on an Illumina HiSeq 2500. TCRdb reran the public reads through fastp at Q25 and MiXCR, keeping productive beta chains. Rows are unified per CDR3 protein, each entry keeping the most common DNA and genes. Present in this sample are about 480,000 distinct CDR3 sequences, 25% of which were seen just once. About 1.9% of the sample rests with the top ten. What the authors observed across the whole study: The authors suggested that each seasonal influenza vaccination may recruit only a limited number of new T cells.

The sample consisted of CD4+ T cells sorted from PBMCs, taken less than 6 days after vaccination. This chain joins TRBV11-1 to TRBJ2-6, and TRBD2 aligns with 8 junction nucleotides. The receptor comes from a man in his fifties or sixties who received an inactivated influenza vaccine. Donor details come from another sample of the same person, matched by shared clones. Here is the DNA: TGTGCCAGCAGCCCCAATCCGGGGGCGGGGGGTGACTCTGGGGCCAACGTCCTGACTTTC. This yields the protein CASSPNPGAGGDSGANVLTF. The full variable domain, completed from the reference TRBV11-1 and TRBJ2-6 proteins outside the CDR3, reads EAEVAQSPRYKITEKSQAVAFWCDPISGHATLYWYRQILGQGPELLVQFQDESVVDDSQLPKDRFSAERLKGVDSTLKIQPAELGDSAMYLCASSPNPGAGGDSGANVLTFGAGSRLTVL.